The following is a TCR beta chain sequence with its context. CDR3 length: 13 residues. The germline V gene encodes CDR1 SGHRS and CDR2 YFSETQ. V gave up 4 bases and J gave up 10 bases, with 15 bases separating them. Using immunoSEQ multiplex PCR, the repertoire was profiled, and TCRdb retains in-frame clones only, with some absent. Among about 140,000 clones listed, roughly 92% were seen once. The entry originates in a study of control samples from healthy donors and cancer patients. The source of this sequence is a man aged 35-49 years in good health. The specimen sequenced was blood. The chain combines TRBV5-1 with TRBJ2-1; D remains unclear. Here the CDR3 DNA reads TGCGCCAGCAGCCCGATTTTGGTGGAAGAGCAGTTCTTC. This gives the protein CASSPILVEEQFF. The complete variable domain, with remaining parts taken from reference TRBV5-1 and TRBJ2-1, reads KAGVTQTPRYLIKTRGQQVTLSCSPISGHRSVSWYQQTPGQGLQFLFEYFSETQRNKGNFPGRFSGRQFSNSRSEMNVSTLELGDSALYLCASSPILVEEQFFGPGTRLTVL.